The clone carrying this T cell receptor (beta chain) was seen a handful of times. The antigen is not known. The entry originates in a study of a mutant IDH1 vaccine in newly diagnosed glioma. Study outcomes and limitations: Pseudoprogression apparently tracked independently of changes in top peripheral T cell clonotypes.

This sample's time point: week 11, during vaccination. Every vaccine dose comprised 300 ug of mutant IDH1 20-mer peptide plus topical imiquimod. The data were produced by immunoSEQ multiplex PCR, yet TCRdb's version contains in-frame clones alone and is incomplete. The sample consists of about 61,000 clones, around 80% of them appearing once. The source was PBMCs, collected from a glioma patient whose treatment included an IDH1 peptide vaccine. The source of this sequence is a man aged 45-65 years with glioma.

The CDR3 here is CAISEGETQYF. Here the CDR3 DNA reads TGTGCCATCAGTGAGGGGGAGACCCAGTACTTC. The chain has TRBV10-3 and TRBJ2-5; D gene ambiguous. The length of the CDR3 is 11 residues. The germline gives CDR1 ENHRY, CDR2 SYGVKD. Trimming pared 2 bases from V and 5 bases from J, leaving 3 bases between.